The subject of this entry is one T cell receptor (beta chain). The CDR3 sequence is 12 residues long. Germline CDR1 is MGHDK and CDR2 is SYGVNS. V lost 5 bases and J 5 bases, leaving 9 bases between the germline ends. The data stem from a study of blood T cell repertoires in COVID-19. Study processing details: Amplifying reference gene primers gave estimates of nucleated cell counts. The repertoire was sequenced with immunoSEQ multiplex PCR; TCRdb's copy has only in-frame clones and lacks some. The V and J calls and the clone size are those of that table, but D and trimming were determined from the DNA. The table shows around 99,000 clones, with 80% to 90% occurring only once.

The rearrangement joins TRBV25-1 to TRBJ1-1, with D hard to call. Sequencing was performed on peripheral blood. The receptor was derived from a human donor in a cohort sampled during active COVID-19. In nucleotides, the CDR3 is TGTGCCAGCAGTACCGGGAAAACTGAAGCTTTCTTT. This translates into CASSTGKTEAFF.